The sample holds a few counts of the clone carrying this T cell receptor (beta chain). The antigen is not known. Each CDR3 protein is one row after TCRdb ran MiXCR on the 5' RACE reads. The data contain hundreds of thousands of distinct CDR3 sequences, roughly 6.6% of them seen just once; the ten biggest clones take up approximately 1.5%. The CDR3 runs 15 residues. Losses at the gene ends were 8 bases for V and 2 bases for J; bases not matched to a gene: 9. CDR1 is MNHEY, CDR2 SMNVEV, per germline (reference sequence). This record comes from a study of identical twins. Study conclusions and caveats: Conclusions relied on cross-sectional statistical analysis, not following the same donors.

These same records also appear under a second study, on yellow fever vaccine responses in identical twins.

This TCR came from a woman aged 18 to 35 in good health. The sequenced sample consisted of PBMCs. The genes are TRBV27 and TRBJ2-3; 8 nucleotides align to TRBD2. The CDR3 DNA sequence: TGTGCCAGCTTAGCGGGACCCCACTACACAGATACGCAGTATTTT. It translates to CASLAGPHYTDTQYF.